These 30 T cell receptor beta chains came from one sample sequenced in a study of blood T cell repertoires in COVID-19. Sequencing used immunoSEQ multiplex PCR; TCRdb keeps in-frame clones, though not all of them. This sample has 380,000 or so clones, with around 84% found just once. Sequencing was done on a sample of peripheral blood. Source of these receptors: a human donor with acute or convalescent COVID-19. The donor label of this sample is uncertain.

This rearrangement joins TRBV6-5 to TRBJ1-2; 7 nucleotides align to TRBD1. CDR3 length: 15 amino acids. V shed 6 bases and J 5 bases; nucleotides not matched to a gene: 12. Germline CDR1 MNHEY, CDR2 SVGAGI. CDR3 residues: CASRLKPLGQYGYTF. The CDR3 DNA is TGTGCCAGCAGGCTAAAACCCTTGGGACAGTATGGCTACACCTTC.

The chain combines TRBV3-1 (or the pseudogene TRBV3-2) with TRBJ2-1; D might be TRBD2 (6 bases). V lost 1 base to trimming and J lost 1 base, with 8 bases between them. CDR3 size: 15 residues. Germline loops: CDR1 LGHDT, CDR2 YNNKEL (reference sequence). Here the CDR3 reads CASSQAGVSYNEQFF. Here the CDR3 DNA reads TGTGCCAGCAGCCAAGCGGGAGTATCCTACAATGAGCAGTTCTTC.

This CDR3 is CSGRTGYNEQFF. The CDR3, as DNA: TGCAGCGGACGGACAGGATACAATGAGCAGTTCTTC. The chain carries TRBV29-1 and TRBJ2-1, with 7 bases that match TRBD1. After removal of 7 bases from V and 4 bases from J, the junction contained 4 bases not matched to a gene. Germline CDR1 SQVTM, CDR2 ANQGSEA. This CDR3 region has 12 residues.

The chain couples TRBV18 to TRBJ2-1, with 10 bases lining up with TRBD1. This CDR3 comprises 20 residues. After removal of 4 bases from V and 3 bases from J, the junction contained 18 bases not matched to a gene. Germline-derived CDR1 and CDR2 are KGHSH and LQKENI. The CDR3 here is CASSRLQSNVRTGGYNEQFF. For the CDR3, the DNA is TGTGCCAGCTCACGACTCCAATCCAATGTCCGGACAGGGGGCTACAATGAGCAGTTCTTC.

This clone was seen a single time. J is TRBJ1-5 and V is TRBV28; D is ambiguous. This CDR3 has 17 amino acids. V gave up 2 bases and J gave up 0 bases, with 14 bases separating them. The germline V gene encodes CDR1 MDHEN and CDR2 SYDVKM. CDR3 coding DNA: TGTGCCAGCAGTTTACCCGGGAGACGCCTTAGCAATCAGCCCCAGCATTTT. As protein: CASSLPGRRLSNQPQHF.

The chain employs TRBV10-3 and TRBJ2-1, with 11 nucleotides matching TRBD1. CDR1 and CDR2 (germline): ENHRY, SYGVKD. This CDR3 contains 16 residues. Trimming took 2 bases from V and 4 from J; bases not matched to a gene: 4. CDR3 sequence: CAISEADRGPYNEQFF. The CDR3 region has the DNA TGTGCCATCAGTGAGGCGGACAGGGGGCCTTACAATGAGCAGTTCTTC.

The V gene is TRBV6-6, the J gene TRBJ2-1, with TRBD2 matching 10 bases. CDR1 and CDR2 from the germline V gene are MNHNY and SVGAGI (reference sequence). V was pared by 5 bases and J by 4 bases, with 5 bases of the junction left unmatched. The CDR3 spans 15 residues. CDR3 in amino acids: CASSASGRGYNEQFF. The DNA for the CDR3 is TGTGCCAGCAGTGCAAGCGGGAGGGGGTACAATGAGCAGTTCTTC.

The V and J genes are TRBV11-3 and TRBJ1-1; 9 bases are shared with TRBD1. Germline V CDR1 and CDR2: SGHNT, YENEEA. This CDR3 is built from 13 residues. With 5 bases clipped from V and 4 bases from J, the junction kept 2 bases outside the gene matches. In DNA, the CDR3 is TGTGCCAGCAGCCAGGGACAGGGCACTGAAGCTTTCTTT. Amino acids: CASSQGQGTEAFF.

The CDR3 protein is CASSLQGSNSPLHF. CDR3 nucleotides: TGCGCCAGCAGCTTACAGGGTTCTAATTCACCCCTCCACTTT. The chain couples TRBV5-1 to TRBJ1-6; D is perhaps TRBD1 (6 bases). The CDR3 covers 14 residues. Per germline, CDR1 SGHRS and CDR2 YFSETQ. Trimming pared 2 bases from V and 6 bases from J, leaving 9 bases between.

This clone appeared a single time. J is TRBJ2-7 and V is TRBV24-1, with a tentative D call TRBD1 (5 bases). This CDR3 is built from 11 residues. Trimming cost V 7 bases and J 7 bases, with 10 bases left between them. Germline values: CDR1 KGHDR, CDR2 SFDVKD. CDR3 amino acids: CATSQGSEQYF. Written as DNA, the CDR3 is TGTGCCACCAGCCAGGGATCGGAGCAGTACTTC.

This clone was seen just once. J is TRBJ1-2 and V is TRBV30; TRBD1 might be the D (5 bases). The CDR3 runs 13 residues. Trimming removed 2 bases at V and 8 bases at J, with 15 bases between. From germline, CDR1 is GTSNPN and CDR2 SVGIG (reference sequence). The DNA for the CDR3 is TGTGCCTGGAGTACCCGACAGATGGTAGGCTACACCTTC. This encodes CAWSTRQMVGYTF.

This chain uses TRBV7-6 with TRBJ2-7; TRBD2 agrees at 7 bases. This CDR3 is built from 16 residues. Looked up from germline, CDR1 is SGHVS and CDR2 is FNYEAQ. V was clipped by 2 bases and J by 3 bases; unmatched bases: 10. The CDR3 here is CASSLRQRGGYYEQYF. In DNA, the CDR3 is TGTGCCAGCAGCTTACGCCAGCGGGGTGGTTACTACGAGCAGTACTTC.

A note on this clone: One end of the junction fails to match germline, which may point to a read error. The CDR3 DNA is TGTACCAGCAGACACTCTAGCGGTAACACAGATACGCAGTATTTT. It is translated as CTSRHSSGNTDTQYF. V and J are TRBV27 and TRBJ2-3; the match to TRBD2 covers 7 bases. CDR3 length equals 15 residues. CDR1 is MNHEY, CDR2 SMNVEV, per germline (reference sequence).

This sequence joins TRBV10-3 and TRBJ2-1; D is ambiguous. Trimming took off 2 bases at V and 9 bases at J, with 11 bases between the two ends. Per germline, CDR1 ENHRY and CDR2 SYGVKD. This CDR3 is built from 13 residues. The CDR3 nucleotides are TGTGCCATCAGTGAGCCGCCAGATTTTGAGCAGTTCTTC. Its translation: CAISEPPDFEQFF.

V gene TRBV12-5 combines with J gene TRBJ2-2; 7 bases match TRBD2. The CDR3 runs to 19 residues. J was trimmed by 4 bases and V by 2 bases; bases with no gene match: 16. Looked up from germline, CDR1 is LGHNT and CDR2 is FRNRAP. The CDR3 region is CASGLIGTPGRASTGELFF. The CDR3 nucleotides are TGTGCTAGTGGTTTGATTGGGACTCCGGGGAGGGCGAGCACCGGGGAGCTGTTTTTT.

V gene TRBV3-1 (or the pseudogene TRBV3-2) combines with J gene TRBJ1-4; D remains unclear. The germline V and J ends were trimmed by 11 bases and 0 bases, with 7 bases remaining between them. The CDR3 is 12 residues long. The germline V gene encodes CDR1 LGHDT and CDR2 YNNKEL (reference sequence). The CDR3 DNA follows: TGTGCCTGCGGTGCAACTAATGAAAAACTGTTTTTT. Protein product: CACGATNEKLFF.

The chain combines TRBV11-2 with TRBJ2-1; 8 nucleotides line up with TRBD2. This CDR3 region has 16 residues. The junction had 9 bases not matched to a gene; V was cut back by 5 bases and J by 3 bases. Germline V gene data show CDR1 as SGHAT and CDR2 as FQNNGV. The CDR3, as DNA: TGTGCCAGCAGCCGAAGGCTGACTAGCGACTACAATGAGCAGTTCTTC. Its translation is CASSRRLTSDYNEQFF.

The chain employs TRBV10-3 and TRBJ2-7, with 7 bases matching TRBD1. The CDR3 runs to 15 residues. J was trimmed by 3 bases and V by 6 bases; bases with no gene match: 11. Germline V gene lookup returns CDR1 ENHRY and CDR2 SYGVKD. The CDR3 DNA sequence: TGTGCCATCAGCTCGAAGGACAGGAAAAACTACGAGCAGTACTTC. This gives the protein CAISSKDRKNYEQYF.

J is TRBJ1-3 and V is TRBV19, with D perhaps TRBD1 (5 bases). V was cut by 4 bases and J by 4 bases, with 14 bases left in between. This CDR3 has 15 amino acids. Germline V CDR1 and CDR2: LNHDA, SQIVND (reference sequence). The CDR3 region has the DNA TGTGCCAGTAGTAGACAGCCAGACTCCGGAAACACCATATATTTT. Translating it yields CASSRQPDSGNTIYF. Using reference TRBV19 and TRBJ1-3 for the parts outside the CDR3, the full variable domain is DGGITQSPKYLFRKEGQNVTLSCEQNLNHDAMYWYRQDPGQGLRLIYYSQIVNDFQKGDIAEGYSVSREKKESFPLTVTSAQKNPTAFYLCASSRQPDSGNTIYFGEGSWLTVV.

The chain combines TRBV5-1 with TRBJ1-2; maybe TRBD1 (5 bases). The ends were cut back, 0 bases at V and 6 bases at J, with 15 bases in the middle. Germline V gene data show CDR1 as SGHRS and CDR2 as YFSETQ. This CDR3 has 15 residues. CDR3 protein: CASSLGTPLGNGYTF. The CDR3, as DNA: TGCGCCAGCAGCTTGGGGACACCACTGGGAAATGGCTACACCTTC.

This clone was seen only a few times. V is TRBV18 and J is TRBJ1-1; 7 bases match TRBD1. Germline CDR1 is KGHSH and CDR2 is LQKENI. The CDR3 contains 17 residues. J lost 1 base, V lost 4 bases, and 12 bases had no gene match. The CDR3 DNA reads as TGTGCCAGCTCACAAGTCCAAGCAGGGACAGCGAACACTGAAGCTTTCTTT. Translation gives CASSQVQAGTANTEAFF.

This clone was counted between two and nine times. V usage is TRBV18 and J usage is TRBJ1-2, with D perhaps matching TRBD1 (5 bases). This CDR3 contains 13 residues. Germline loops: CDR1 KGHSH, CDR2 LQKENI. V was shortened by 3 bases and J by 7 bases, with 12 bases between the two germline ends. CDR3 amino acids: CASSPARGGGYTF. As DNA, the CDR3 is TGTGCCAGCTCACCGGCAAGGGGAGGTGGCTACACCTTC. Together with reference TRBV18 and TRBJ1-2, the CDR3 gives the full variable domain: NAGVMQNPRHLVRRRGQEARLRCSPMKGHSHVYWYRQLPEEGLKFMVYLQKENIIDESGMPKERFSAEFPKEGPSILRIQQVVRGDSAAYFCASSPARGGGYTFGSGTRLTVV.

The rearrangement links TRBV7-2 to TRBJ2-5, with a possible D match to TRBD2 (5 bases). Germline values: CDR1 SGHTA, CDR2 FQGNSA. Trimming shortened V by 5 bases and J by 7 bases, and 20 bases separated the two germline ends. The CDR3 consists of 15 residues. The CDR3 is CASSTMGLVRGTQYF. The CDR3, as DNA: TGTGCCAGCAGCACCATGGGCCTGGTCCGGGGGACCCAGTACTTC.

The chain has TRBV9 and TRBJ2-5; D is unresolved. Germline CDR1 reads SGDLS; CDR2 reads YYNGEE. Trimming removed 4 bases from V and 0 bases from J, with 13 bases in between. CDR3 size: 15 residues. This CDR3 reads CASSSRRQDQETQYF. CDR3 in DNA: TGTGCCAGCAGCTCCCGCAGGCAGGACCAAGAGACCCAGTACTTC.

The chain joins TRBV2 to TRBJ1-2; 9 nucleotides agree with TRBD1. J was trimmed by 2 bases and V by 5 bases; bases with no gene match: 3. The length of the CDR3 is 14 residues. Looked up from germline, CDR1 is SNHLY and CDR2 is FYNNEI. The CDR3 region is CASSMDRGNYGYTF. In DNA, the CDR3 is TGTGCCAGCAGTATGGACAGGGGAAACTATGGCTACACCTTC.

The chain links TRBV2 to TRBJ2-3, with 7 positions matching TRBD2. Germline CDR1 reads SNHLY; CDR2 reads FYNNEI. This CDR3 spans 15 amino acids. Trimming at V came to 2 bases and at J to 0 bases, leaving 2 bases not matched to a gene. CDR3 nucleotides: TGTGCCAGCAGTGAACTGCGGGGGAGCACAGATACGCAGTATTTT. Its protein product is CASSELRGSTDTQYF.

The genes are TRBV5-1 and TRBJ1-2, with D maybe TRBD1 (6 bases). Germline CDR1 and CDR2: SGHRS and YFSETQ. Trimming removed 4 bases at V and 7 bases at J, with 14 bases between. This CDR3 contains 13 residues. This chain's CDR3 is CASSRSGVIGYTF. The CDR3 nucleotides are TGCGCCAGCAGCAGGTCAGGGGTTATTGGCTACACCTTC. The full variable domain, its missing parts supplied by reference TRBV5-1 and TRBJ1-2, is KAGVTQTPRYLIKTRGQQVTLSCSPISGHRSVSWYQQTPGQGLQFLFEYFSETQRNKGNFPGRFSGRQFSNSRSEMNVSTLELGDSALYLCASSRSGVIGYTFGSGTRLTVV.

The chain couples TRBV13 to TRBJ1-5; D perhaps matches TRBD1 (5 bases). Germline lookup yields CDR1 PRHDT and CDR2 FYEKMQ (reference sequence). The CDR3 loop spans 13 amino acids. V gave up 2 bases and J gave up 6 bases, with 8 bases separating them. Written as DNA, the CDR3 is TGTGCCAGCAGCTTACGCAGGGCTCAGCCCCAGCATTTT. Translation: CASSLRRAQPQHF.

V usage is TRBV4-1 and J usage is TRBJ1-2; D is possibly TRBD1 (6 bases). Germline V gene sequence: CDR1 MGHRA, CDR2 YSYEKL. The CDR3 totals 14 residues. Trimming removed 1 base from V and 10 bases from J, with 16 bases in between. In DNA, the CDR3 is TGCGCCAGCAGCCAAGTGCGGGGGCGGGTTGACTACACCTTC. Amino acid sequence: CASSQVRGRVDYTF.

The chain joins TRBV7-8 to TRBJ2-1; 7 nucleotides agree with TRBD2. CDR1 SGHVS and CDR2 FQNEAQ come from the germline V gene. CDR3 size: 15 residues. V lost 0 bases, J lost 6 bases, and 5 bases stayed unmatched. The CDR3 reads CASSLAAGVGNEQFF. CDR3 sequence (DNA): TGTGCCAGCAGCTTAGCGGCGGGGGTAGGCAATGAGCAGTTCTTC.